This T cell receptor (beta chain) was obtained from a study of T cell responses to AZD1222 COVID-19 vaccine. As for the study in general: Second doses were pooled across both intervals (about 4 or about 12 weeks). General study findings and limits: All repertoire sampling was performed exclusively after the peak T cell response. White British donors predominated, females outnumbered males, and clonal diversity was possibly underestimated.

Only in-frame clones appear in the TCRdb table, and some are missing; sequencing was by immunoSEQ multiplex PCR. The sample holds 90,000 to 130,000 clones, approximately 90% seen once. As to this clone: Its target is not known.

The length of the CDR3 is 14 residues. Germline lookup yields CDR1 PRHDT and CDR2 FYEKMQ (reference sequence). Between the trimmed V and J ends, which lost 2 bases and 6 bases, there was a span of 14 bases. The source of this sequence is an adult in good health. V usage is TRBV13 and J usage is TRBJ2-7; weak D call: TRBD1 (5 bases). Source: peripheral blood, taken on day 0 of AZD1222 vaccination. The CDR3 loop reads CASSLKQAYSEQYF. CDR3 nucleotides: TGTGCCAGCAGCTTAAAACAGGCCTACTCCGAGCAGTACTTC.